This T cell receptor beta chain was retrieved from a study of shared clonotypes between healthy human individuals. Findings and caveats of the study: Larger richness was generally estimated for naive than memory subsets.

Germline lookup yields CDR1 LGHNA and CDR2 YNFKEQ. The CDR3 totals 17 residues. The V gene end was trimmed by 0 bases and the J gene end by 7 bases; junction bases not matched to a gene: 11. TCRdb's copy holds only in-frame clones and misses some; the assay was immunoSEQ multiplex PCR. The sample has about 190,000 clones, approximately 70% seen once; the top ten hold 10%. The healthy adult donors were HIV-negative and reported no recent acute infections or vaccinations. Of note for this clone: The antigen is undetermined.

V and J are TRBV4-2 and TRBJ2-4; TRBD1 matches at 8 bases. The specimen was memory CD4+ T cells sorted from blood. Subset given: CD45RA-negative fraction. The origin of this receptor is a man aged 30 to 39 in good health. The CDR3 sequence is CASSQEQGAGPMNIQYF. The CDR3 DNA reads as TGTGCCAGCAGCCAAGAGCAGGGGGCGGGCCCCATGAACATTCAGTACTTC.